Each of the 24 T cell receptor beta chains below was sequenced from the same sample in a study of metastatic and nonmetastatic thyroid tumors. TCRdb ran MiXCR on the PCR reads. The sample has fewer than 35,000 clones, less than 25% seen once; the top ten hold over 2%. Prior to thyroid surgery, none of the patients had received any treatment. The source material was blood. All receptors come from a female donor with papillary thyroid cancer or a benign thyroid nodule (not recorded which). Some clones in this sample may be carry-over from other donors' samples.

The V gene is TRBV11-2, the J gene TRBJ2-1, with D maybe TRBD2 (6 bases). Trimming removed 1 base at V and 7 bases at J, with 20 bases between. This CDR3 region has 17 residues. Per germline, CDR1 SGHAT and CDR2 FQNNGV. In DNA, the CDR3 is TGTGCCAGCAGCTTAGGGGGTTGGGAGATGGCGGGAAATGAGCAGTTCTTC. Translation: CASSLGGWEMAGNEQFF.

Of note for this clone: A read error may produce the germline difference seen at one junction end. V and J are TRBV7-6 and TRBJ1-2; D not resolved. Germline lookup yields CDR1 SGHVS and CDR2 FNYEAQ. CDR3 length: 13 amino acids. CDR3 sequence: CASSLPAVYGYSF. The CDR3 DNA reads TGTGCCAGCAGCCTCCCCGCCGTCTATGGCTACTCCTTC.

There are many counts of this clone. This chain links TRBV18 with TRBJ2-5; D may be TRBD1 (6 bases). The CDR3 is 15 amino acids. The germline CDR1 and CDR2 sequences are KGHSH and LQKENI. V lost 5 bases and J lost 5, with 18 bases in between. CDR3 DNA sequence: TGTGCCAGCTCAAACCAGGATACAGGGTGGGAGACCCAGTACTTC. This translates into CASSNQDTGWETQYF.

This clone was picked up many times. This chain links TRBV7-8 with TRBJ2-1; 8 bases match TRBD1. The CDR3 runs to 13 residues. In germline, CDR1 is SGHVS, CDR2 FQNEAQ. V shed 3 bases, J shed 5 bases, and the junction held 0 bases outside the gene matches. The CDR3 nucleotides read TGTGCCAGCAGCTTGGGACAGGACAATGAGCAGTTCTTC. Residues: CASSLGQDNEQFF. The full variable domain, in which reference TRBV7-8 and TRBJ2-1 provide the parts outside the CDR3, is GAGVSQSPRYKVAKRGQDVALRCDPISGHVSLFWYQQALGQGPEFLTYFQNEAQLDKSGLPSDRFFAERPEGSVSTLKIQRTQQEDSAVYLCASSLGQDNEQFFGPGTRLTVL.

This clone was counted at least ten times. This rearrangement joins TRBV6-2 or TRBV6-3 to TRBJ1-2; D is possibly TRBD1 (5 bases). This CDR3 region has 16 residues. The ends were cut back, 0 bases at V and 7 bases at J, with 18 bases in the middle. Germline CDR1 MNHEY, CDR2 SVGEGT. The chain's CDR3 is CASSYSGHLLGGGYTF. CDR3 DNA sequence: TGTGCCAGCAGTTACTCAGGACACCTCCTTGGTGGTGGCTACACCTTC.

This clone was seen more than once but under ten times. The J gene is TRBJ2-7, the V gene TRBV28; TRBD1 matches at 7 bases. Germline CDR1 and CDR2: MDHEN and SYDVKM. With 5 bases clipped from V and 7 bases from J, the junction kept 8 bases outside the gene matches. The CDR3 runs 13 residues. The CDR3 sequence: CASSLDRVREQYV. DNA of the CDR3: TGTGCCAGCAGTCTCGACAGGGTGCGGGAGCAGTACGTC.

This clone was picked up many times. V is TRBV20-1 and J is TRBJ2-1; 10 positions match TRBD2. From germline, CDR1 is DFQATT and CDR2 SNEGSKA (reference sequence). The trim removed 6 bases at V and 12 bases at J, leaving 11 bases unmatched. The CDR3 spans 13 residues. CDR3 residues: CSAQGVAGGRQFF. The CDR3 DNA reads as TGCAGTGCCCAGGGAGTAGCGGGAGGAAGGCAGTTCTTC.

In this sample, this clone turned up many times. The chain recombines TRBV30 with TRBJ1-5; no clear D gene. The CDR3 covers 15 residues. The germline CDR1 and CDR2 sequences are GTSNPN and SVGIG (reference sequence). Trimming left V 2 bases short and J 3 bases short, with 14 bases between. The CDR3 reads CAWSFKGLDNQPQHF. CDR3 nucleotides: TGTGCCTGGAGTTTTAAAGGTTTGGACAATCAGCCCCAGCATTTT. The variable domain in full, completed from reference TRBV30 and TRBJ1-5, reads SQTIHQWPATLVQPVGSPLSLECTVEGTSNPNLYWYRQAAGRGLQLLFYSVGIGQISSEVPQNLSASRPQDRQFILSSKKLLLSDSGFYLCAWSFKGLDNQPQHFGDGTRLSIL.

This clone was seen repeatedly, ten times or more. The chain combines TRBV19 with TRBJ2-7, with D tentatively TRBD1 or TRBD2 (5 bases each). CDR1 is LNHDA, CDR2 SQIVND, per germline (reference sequence). The CDR3 spans 13 residues. V was clipped by 5 bases and J by 2 bases, with 10 bases between them. The CDR3 bases are TGTGCCAGTAGTTGGGACGAAACCTACGAGCAGTACTTC. Protein sequence: CASSWDETYEQYF. The whole variable domain, filled in from reference TRBV19 and TRBJ2-7, reads DGGITQSPKYLFRKEGQNVTLSCEQNLNHDAMYWYRQDPGQGLRLIYYSQIVNDFQKGDIAEGYSVSREKKESFPLTVTSAQKNPTAFYLCASSWDETYEQYFGPGTRLTVT.

This clone was observed many times. V is TRBV6-1 and J is TRBJ2-2; D possibly uses TRBD1 or TRBD2 (5 bases each). CDR1 is MNHNS, CDR2 SASEGT, per germline. The CDR3 totals 14 residues. V lost 5 bases and J lost 5, with 12 bases in between. CDR3 loop: CASSFGWGTGELFF. The CDR3 DNA follows: TGTGCCAGCAGTTTTGGTTGGGGGACCGGGGAGCTGTTTTTT.

The chain links TRBV6-1 to TRBJ2-7, with a tentative D call TRBD2 (6 bases). Trimming left V 8 bases short and J 3 bases short, with 14 bases between. Germline lookup yields CDR1 MNHNS and CDR2 SASEGT. The CDR3 totals 13 residues. CDR3 residues: CASGRDLYYEQYF. CDR3 nucleotide sequence: TGTGCCAGCGGACGGGACTTGTACTACGAGCAGTACTTC.

This clone was found many times. J is TRBJ2-5 and V is TRBV11-2, with TRBD1 matching 9 bases. In germline, CDR1 is SGHAT, CDR2 FQNNGV. This CDR3 contains 13 residues. With V trimmed by 7 bases and J by 5 bases, 5 bases remained unmatched. The CDR3 nucleotides read TGTGCCAGCACAACAGGGGGCAGGGAGACCCAGTACTTC. It specifies CASTTGGRETQYF.

By sample share, this clone is medium-sized (0.01 to 0.1%). The chain links TRBV28 to TRBJ1-6, with D possibly being TRBD1 (6 bases). From germline, CDR1 is MDHEN and CDR2 SYDVKM. V was trimmed by 6 bases and J by 7 bases, leaving 13 bases between them. This CDR3 spans 14 amino acids. This CDR3 is CASRPGADNSPLHF. Here the CDR3 DNA reads TGTGCCAGCAGGCCAGGGGCGGACAATTCACCCCTCCACTTT.

As to this clone: In the same sample, other DNA sequences code for this CDR3. The chain uses TRBV4-3 and TRBJ1-1; D is perhaps TRBD1 (5 bases). V lost 1 base to trimming and J lost 11 bases, with 20 bases between them. CDR3 size: 15 residues. The germline V gene has CDR1 LGHNA and CDR2 YSLEER. CDR3 in DNA: TGCGCCAGCAGCCAAGGGATCGGGACGCCCGAGGGTGCTTTCTTT. Protein: CASSQGIGTPEGAFF.

This clone has a count of ten or more. The V and J genes are TRBV6-1 and TRBJ2-1; 13 bases are shared with TRBD2. This CDR3 contains 15 residues. The junction had 11 bases not matched to a gene; V was cut back by 8 bases and J by 10 bases. Germline CDR1 reads MNHNS; CDR2 reads SASEGT. In DNA form, the CDR3 reads TGTGCCAGCGGCCCCGGACTAGCGGGAGTACAGGAGCAGTTCTTC. It specifies CASGPGLAGVQEQFF.

Concerning this clone itself: This CDR3 is missing its conserved last phenylalanine or tryptophan, likely due to a read error. The chain carries TRBV28 and TRBJ1-2; D is unresolved. The CDR3 is made up of 14 amino acids. Germline V gene data show CDR1 as MDHEN and CDR2 as SYDVKM. The V and J ends lost 3 bases and 4 bases respectively, with 12 bases between them. The CDR3 DNA sequence: TGTGCCAGCAGTTTTCGGTTCTGGCCCTATGGCTACACCTCC. This codes for CASSFRFWPYGYTS.

This clone is medium-sized within its sample. The chain links TRBV27 to TRBJ2-7; 7 bases agree with TRBD1. The ends lost 5 bases at V and 2 bases at J; junction bases unmatched: 12. The CDR3 has 16 residues. CDR1 is MNHEY and CDR2 is SMNVEV in the germline V gene (reference sequence). In nucleotides, the CDR3 is TGTGCCAGCAGTACCCGACAGGGAAGTGGGACCTACGAGCAGTACTTC. Amino acids: CASSTRQGSGTYEQYF.

Comment on this clone: The germline gene is not matched at one end of the junction; a read error may be the cause. This chain connects TRBV11-2 to TRBJ1-1; D unclear. This CDR3 has 14 amino acids. CDR1 is SGHAT and CDR2 is FQNNGV in the germline V gene. CDR3 DNA: TGTGGCAGCAGCTTAGGACTGAACACCAGGAGTGCTTTCTTT. Translating it yields CGSSLGLNTRSAFF. The variable domain in full, completed from reference TRBV11-2 and TRBJ1-1, reads EAGVAQSPRYKIIEKRQSVAFWCNPISGHATLYWYQQILGQGPKLLIQFQNNGVVDDSQLPKDRFSAERLKGVDSTLKIQPAKLEDSAVYLCGSSLGLNTRSAFFGQGTRLTVV.

In its sample, this clone was seen a few times. The rearrangement uses TRBV6-4 and TRBJ2-5; TRBD2 agrees at 7 bases. Germline values: CDR1 MRHNA, CDR2 SNTAGT. V lost 2 bases to trimming and J lost 9 bases; unmatched junction nucleotides: 15. The CDR3 contains 16 residues. The CDR3 DNA follows: TGTGCCAGCAGTGACGGGGCGGGAGACGGCCAAGATGCCCAGTACTTC. Translating it yields CASSDGAGDGQDAQYF.

This clone qualifies as medium-sized (0.01 to 0.1%). The J gene is TRBJ2-7, the V gene TRBV20-1; D unclear. This CDR3 comprises 11 residues. From germline, CDR1 is DFQATT and CDR2 SNEGSKA (reference sequence). Trimming took 4 bases from V and 6 from J, leaving 10 bases between them. The CDR3 protein is CSAMKEVEQYF. DNA for the CDR3: TGCAGTGCTATGAAGGAAGTCGAGCAGTACTTC.

The rearrangement uses TRBV5-4 and TRBJ2-2; 12 bases match TRBD2. Germline V lookup: CDR1 SGHNT, CDR2 YYREEE (reference sequence). The CDR3 sequence is 15 residues long. Trimming took 8 bases from V and 4 from J; bases not matched to a gene: 6. CDR3 protein: CASSSSGRVTGELFF. The CDR3 region has the DNA TGTGCCAGTTCTTCTAGCGGGAGGGTCACCGGGGAGCTGTTTTTT.

V gene TRBV9 combines with J gene TRBJ2-3, with D perhaps being TRBD1 or TRBD2 (6 bases each). The CDR3 has 16 residues. V was shortened by 0 bases and J by 6 bases, with 17 bases between the two germline ends. CDR1 is SGDLS, CDR2 YYNGEE, per germline. For the CDR3, the DNA is TGTGCCAGCAGCGTAGCGGGAAGGGGGGCTGCCGATACGCAGTATTTT. This translates into CASSVAGRGAADTQYF.

This clone came up many times. The chain uses TRBV11-2 and TRBJ2-3, with no clear D. CDR1 is SGHAT, CDR2 FQNNGV, per germline. Deletions cut 4 bases from V and 0 bases from J, with 11 bases between. The CDR3 has 15 residues. The chain's CDR3 is CASSSSLFSTDTQYF. In nucleotides, the CDR3 is TGTGCCAGCAGCTCATCTTTATTTAGCACAGATACGCAGTATTTT.

On this clone: Its ends do not fully match the called genes, so a read error is possible. CDR3 loop: CAISGTSGRSGDMQYF. The CDR3 nucleotides are TGTGCCATCAGTGGGACTAGCGGGAGGTCCGGCGATATGCAGTATTTT. The chain carries TRBV10-3 and TRBJ2-3; 14 nucleotides match TRBD2. The CDR3 runs to 16 residues. From germline, CDR1 is ENHRY and CDR2 SYGVKD.